The source of this T cell receptor beta chain is a study of shared clonotypes between healthy human individuals. This CDR3 is built from 15 residues. Trimming shortened V by 7 bases and J by 2 bases, and 16 bases separated the two germline ends. CDR1 and CDR2 (germline): MDHEN, SYDVKM. Study-wide findings and caveats: Non-shared clonotypes showed lower generation probabilities than clonotypes common to all four donors. A generally larger estimated richness was seen in naive subsets than in memory subsets.

Data came from immunoSEQ multiplex PCR; TCRdb stores just in-frame clones and leaves some out. The profile shows some 2 million clones, roughly 95% of them singletons. Only CD45RO-negative cells positively selected for CCR7 counted as naive CD8 cells, so terminally differentiated effector memory CD45RA+ cells were excluded. Details on this clone: What it binds is unknown.

Material for sequencing was naive CD8+ T cells sorted from blood. V and J are TRBV28 and TRBJ2-3, with a tentative D call TRBD2 (6 bases). The receptor was isolated from a man younger than 30 in good health. The CDR3 DNA follows: TGTGCCAGCAATCCCCGGGACTCCGACACAGATACGCAGTATTTT. The encoded protein is CASNPRDSDTDTQYF. The entire variable domain, with the rest obtained from reference TRBV28 and TRBJ2-3, is as follows: DVKVTQSSRYLVKRTGEKVFLECVQDMDHENMFWYRQDPGLGLRLIYFSYDVKMKEKGDIPEGYSVSREKKERFSLILESASTNQTSMYLCASNPRDSDTDTQYFGPGTRLTVL.